This TCR beta chain stems from a study of T-cell memory formation after mild COVID-19 listed by TCRdb under 2021. With regard to the full study: TCR sequence clusters from the two donors were found to be largely donor specific. T-cell clones expanding and contracting after mild COVID-19 in a couple of donors were tracked by longitudinal TCRalpha and TCRbeta repertoire sequencing. The cohort comprised two young, previously healthy adult volunteers, one female and one male. Summary of the overall study and its limitations: Some responding clones were detected in pre-infection memory, which suggested that pre-existing cross-reactive memory T cells had joined the SARS-CoV-2 response. SARS-CoV-2 specificity of the second-wave clones peaking on day 37 was not confirmed. Contracting CD4+ clones appeared mostly in the CM and EM memory subsets, whereas CD8+ clones were enriched in EMRA. Only a couple of mild cases were covered in the study, and larger cohorts including severe cases with pre-infection samples were considered necessary. From day 15 to 85, contracting clones showed balanced CD4/CD8 phenotypes, whereas a second wave of clones that expanded from day 15 to 37 leaned towards CD4+.

Ficoll-Paque density gradient centrifugation was used to isolate PBMCs. Measured from the cysteine to the phenylalanine, the CDR3 is 15 residues long. This entry keeps only the CDR3 DNA: 45 bases, framed from base 1. Taken from the germline V gene, the CDR1 and CDR2 loops are SNHLY and FYNNEI. Compared with germline, V lacks 3 bases and J lacks 4 bases; bases without a gene match: 6. Sequencing relied on an Illumina NovaSeq 6000. TCRalpha and TCRbeta cDNA libraries were built by 5'RACE with constant-segment primers, adding sample barcodes and unique molecular identifiers. RNA was extracted from every sample with Trizol reagent. Amplification of the libraries took two PCR steps, and the second step added a second sample barcode plus Illumina TruSeq adapters. Sequencing of libraries was performed on an Illumina NovaSeq with 2 x 150 bp paired-end reads. The original methods were these. Demultiplexing of reads and collapsing into UMI-guided consensus sequences were performed with migec v1.2.7. Using mixcr v2.1.11, UMI consensuses were aligned to TRA and TRB V and J templates and then assembled into clonotypes. Clonotypes were classified as expanded or contracted when called significant by both edgeR and NoisET, with noise models trained on biological replicates. For edgeR calls, the thresholds were a false discovery rate-adjusted p below 0.01 and a log2 fold-change of 1. As an exploratory analysis of dynamics, PCA with hierarchical clustering was applied to max-normalized trajectories of the 1000 most abundant clonotypes. The CD4 or CD8 phenotype of responding clones was assigned using the separately sequenced CD4+ and CD8+ repertoires. TCRdb passed the public sequencing reads through fastp at Q25 and MiXCR, retaining productive beta sequences. Under each unique CDR3 protein, matching rows form one entry showing the most common genes and DNA. The V and J calls, along with clone size, are taken from TCRdb and not from the paper's own processing. The sample table shows 190,000 or so distinct CDR3 sequences, and about 21% are seen once. About 21% of the sample rests with the top ten.

This clonotype appeared a few times. The antigen this receptor binds is unknown. It has no much larger one-base neighbor in the sample; base qualities were not kept. This TCR was recovered from an adult woman who had mild COVID-19 (a few samples of this study predate the infection). The sample titles of this study are shuffled in the database, so cell type and time point are left out; the donor was told from shared clones. Sequenced material: PBMCs or a T cell subset sorted from them (not recorded which). Here the chain combines TRBV2 and TRBJ2-3, with 8 bases matching TRBD2. The base sequence is TGTGCCAGCAGTGATATCGGGGGGGAGGCAGATACGCAGTATTTT. This is translated as CASSDIGGEADTQYF.